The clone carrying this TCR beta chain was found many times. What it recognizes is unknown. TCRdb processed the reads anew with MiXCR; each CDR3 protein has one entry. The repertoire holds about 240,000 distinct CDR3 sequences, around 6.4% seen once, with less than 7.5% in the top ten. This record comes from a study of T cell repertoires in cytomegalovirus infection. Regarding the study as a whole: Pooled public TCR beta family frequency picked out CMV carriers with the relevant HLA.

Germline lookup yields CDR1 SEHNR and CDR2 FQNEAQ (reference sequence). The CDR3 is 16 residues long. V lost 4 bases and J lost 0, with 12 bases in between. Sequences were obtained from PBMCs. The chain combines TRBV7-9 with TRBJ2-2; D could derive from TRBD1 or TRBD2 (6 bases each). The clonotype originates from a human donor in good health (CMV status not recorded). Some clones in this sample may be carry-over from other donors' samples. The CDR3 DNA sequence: TGTGCCAGCAGCTACGACGGGGGCCCGAACACCGGGGAGCTGTTTTTT. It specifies CASSYDGGPNTGELFF.